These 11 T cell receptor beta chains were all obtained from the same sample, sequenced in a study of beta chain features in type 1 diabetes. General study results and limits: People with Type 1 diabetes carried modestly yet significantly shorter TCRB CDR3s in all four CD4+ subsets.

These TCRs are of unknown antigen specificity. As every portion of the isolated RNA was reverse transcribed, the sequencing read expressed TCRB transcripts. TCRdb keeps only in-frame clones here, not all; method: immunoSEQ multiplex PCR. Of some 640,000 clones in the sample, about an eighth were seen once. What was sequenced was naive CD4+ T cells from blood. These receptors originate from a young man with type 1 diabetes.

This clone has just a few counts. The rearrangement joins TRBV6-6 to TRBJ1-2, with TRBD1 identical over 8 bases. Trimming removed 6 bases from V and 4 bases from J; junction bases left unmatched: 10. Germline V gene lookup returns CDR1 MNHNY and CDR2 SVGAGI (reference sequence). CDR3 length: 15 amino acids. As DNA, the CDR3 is TGTGCCAGCAGCTTCCCAGGGGGCACGGCCTATGGCTACACCTTC. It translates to CASSFPGGTAYGYTF.

The CDR3 region has the DNA TGTGCCAGCACAACGAGCAATCAGCCCCAGCATTTT. Translating it yields CASTTSNQPQHF. This rearrangement joins TRBV28 to TRBJ1-5; D gene ambiguous. V was cut by 7 bases and J by 1 base, with 5 bases left in between. The germline gives CDR1 MDHEN, CDR2 SYDVKM. The CDR3 runs to 12 residues.

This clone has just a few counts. CDR3 region: CASSLDRVDEQYF. The CDR3 region has the DNA TGTGCCAGCTCGCTGGACAGGGTTGACGAGCAGTACTTC. This chain links TRBV18 with TRBJ2-7; TRBD1 agrees at 8 bases. V gave up 6 bases and J gave up 5 bases; unmatched junction bases: 6. Germline V gene lookup returns CDR1 KGHSH and CDR2 LQKENI. The CDR3 has 13 residues.

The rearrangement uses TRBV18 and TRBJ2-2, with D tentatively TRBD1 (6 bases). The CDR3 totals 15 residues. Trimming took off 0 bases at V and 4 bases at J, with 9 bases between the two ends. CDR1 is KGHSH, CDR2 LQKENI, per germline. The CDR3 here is CASSPPDRFTGELFF. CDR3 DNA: TGTGCCAGCTCACCACCGGACAGATTCACCGGGGAGCTGTTTTTT. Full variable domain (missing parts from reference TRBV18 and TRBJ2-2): NAGVMQNPRHLVRRRGQEARLRCSPMKGHSHVYWYRQLPEEGLKFMVYLQKENIIDESGMPKERFSAEFPKEGPSILRIQQVVRGDSAAYFCASSPPDRFTGELFFGEGSRLTVL.

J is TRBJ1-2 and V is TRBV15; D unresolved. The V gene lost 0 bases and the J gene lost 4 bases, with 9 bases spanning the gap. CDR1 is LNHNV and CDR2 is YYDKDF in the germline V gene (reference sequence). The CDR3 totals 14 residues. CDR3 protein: CATSRDTGSYGYTF. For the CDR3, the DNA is TGTGCCACCAGCAGAGATACCGGCAGCTATGGCTACACCTTC.

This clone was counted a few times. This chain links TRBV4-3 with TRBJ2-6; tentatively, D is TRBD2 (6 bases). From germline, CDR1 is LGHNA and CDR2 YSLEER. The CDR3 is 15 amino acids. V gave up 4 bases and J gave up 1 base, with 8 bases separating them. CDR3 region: CASSLAGSGANVLTF. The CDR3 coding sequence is TGCGCCAGCAGCCTGGCGGGGTCTGGGGCCAACGTCCTGACTTTC.

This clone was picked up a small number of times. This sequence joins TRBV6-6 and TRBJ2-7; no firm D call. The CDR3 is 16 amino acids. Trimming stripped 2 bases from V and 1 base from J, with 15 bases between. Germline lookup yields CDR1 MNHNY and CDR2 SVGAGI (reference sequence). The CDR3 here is CASSYRWPEQSYEQYF. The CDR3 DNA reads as TGTGCCAGCAGTTACCGCTGGCCCGAGCAGTCCTACGAGCAGTACTTC.

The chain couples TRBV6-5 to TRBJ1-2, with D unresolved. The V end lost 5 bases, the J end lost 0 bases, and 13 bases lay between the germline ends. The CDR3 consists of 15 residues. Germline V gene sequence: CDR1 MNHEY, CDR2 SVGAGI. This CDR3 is CASSVSPGANYGYTF. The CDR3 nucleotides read TGTGCCAGCAGTGTTTCCCCGGGAGCTAACTATGGCTACACCTTC.

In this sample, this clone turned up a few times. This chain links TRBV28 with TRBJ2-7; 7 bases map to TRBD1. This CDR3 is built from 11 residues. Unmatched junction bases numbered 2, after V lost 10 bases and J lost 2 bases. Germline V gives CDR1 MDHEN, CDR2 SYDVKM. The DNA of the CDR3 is TGTGCCACCGACAGGGCCTACGAGCAGTACTTC. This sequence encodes CATDRAYEQYF.

The CDR3 nucleotides are TGTGCCAGCACCCTTCCCCCCGGCGGGCAGTACTTC. It translates to CASTLPPGGQYF. The chain is built from TRBV6-1 and TRBJ2-7; D not certain. This CDR3 contains 12 residues. Germline CDR1 MNHNS, CDR2 SASEGT. V was clipped by 7 bases and J by 9 bases, with 16 bases between them.

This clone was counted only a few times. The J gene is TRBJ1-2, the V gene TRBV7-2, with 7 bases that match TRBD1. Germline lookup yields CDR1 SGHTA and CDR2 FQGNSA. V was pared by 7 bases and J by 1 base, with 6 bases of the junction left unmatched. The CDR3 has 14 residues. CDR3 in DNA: TGTGCCAGCACCGAGACAGGGCTTAACTATGGCTACACCTTC. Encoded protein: CASTETGLNYGYTF.